Listed below are T cell receptor beta chains from one sample, sequenced in a study of T cells in Graves' hyperthyroidism and ophthalmopathy. TCRdb ran MiXCR on the multiplex PCR reads and lists one entry per CDR3 protein. The repertoire includes hundreds of thousands of distinct CDR3 sequences, approximately 15% of them detected once, and more than 5% sits in the top ten. The sample comprised blood. The source is a woman aged 25 to 39 with Graves' hyperthyroidism that later progressed to Graves' ophthalmopathy. Both conserved end residues are part of each CDR3. The D gene is left open where the match is weak. Size is omitted from some rows. Given values are once, few, many or a class for expanded clones.

clone_size,cdr3_length,j_call,d_call,v_call,cdr3_nt,cdr3_aa
NA,13,TRBJ2-1,NA,TRBV20-1,TGCAGTGCTAGACCCCGGGTCGTCAATGAGCAGTTCTTC,CSARPRVVNEQFF
many,14,TRBJ2-7,TRBD2,TRBV6-1,TGTGCCAGCAGTTCTTCAAGCGGGGCCTACGAGCAGTACTTC,CASSSSSGAYEQYF
many,17,TRBJ2-1,TRBD2,TRBV19,TGTGCCAGTAGCACCTTTAGTAGCGGGAGCTCCTACAATGAGCAGTTCTTC,CASSTFSSGSSYNEQFF
NA,19,TRBJ2-2,TRBD2,TRBV20-1,TGCAGTGCCACCGGCCCCGGGACTAGCGGGAGGTGGGACACCGGGGAGCTGTTTTTT,CSATGPGTSGRWDTGELFF
NA,12,TRBJ2-1,NA,TRBV2,TGTGCCAGCACCTATACCCTCGATGAGCAGTTCTTC,CASTYTLDEQFF
NA,15,TRBJ2-4,TRBD1,TRBV19,TGTGCCAGCAGCCCGGACAGGGCTCTACCAAACATTCAGTACTTC,CASSPDRALPNIQYF
many,16,TRBJ1-6,TRBD1,TRBV25-1,TGTGCCAGCAGTCCCTCAACGACAGGGAGTAATTCACCCCTCCACTTT,CASSPSTTGSNSPLHF
NA,14,TRBJ2-7,TRBD2,TRBV20-1,TGCAGTGCTAGAGGTGGACTAGCGGGAGTGGGGCAGTACTTC,CSARGGLAGVGQYF
NA,17,TRBJ1-2,NA,TRBV7-2,TGTGCCAGCAGCTTAGCTGTCCCCACGGGGTCAAGTGGTGGCTACACCTTC,CASSLAVPTGSSGGYTF
many,12,TRBJ1-5,NA,TRBV27,TGTGCCAGCAGTCCCCAGGGTCAGCCCCAGCATTTT,CASSPQGQPQHF
few,12,TRBJ1-1,NA,TRBV20-1,TGCAGTGCTCTCCCGAGGGTCACTGAAGCTTTCTTT,CSALPRVTEAFF
NA,15,TRBJ2-7,NA,TRBV4-3,TGCGCCAGCAGCCAAGCATCCACGGTCCCGTACGAGCAGTACTTC,CASSQASTVPYEQYF
many,17,TRBJ1-5,NA,TRBV2,TGTGCCAGCAGTGAAGCGCTTCGGGAGAATAGCAATCAGCCCCAGCATTTT,CASSEALRENSNQPQHF
NA,18,TRBJ1-3,NA,TRBV4-3,TGCGCCAGCAGCTGGCTCAGCGGGGGCTCCAGCTCTGGAAACACCATATATTTT,CASSWLSGGSSSGNTIYF
many,16,TRBJ1-6,NA,TRBV18,TGTGCCAGCTCACCAGGTACGGGTGATGATAATTCACCCCTCCACTTT,CASSPGTGDDNSPLHF
many,13,TRBJ1-5,NA,TRBV30,TGTGCCTGGAGTGGGGGTATCTATCAGCCCCAGCATTTT,CAWSGGIYQPQHF
NA,9,TRBJ1-1,NA,TRBV10-2,TGCGCCAGCAGCCTTGAAGCTTTCTTT,CASSLEAFF
many,14,TRBJ1-2,NA,TRBV6-1,TGTGCCAGCACGGCTCCGAATACGAAAAATGGCTACACCTTC,CASTAPNTKNGYTF
many,13,TRBJ1-2,NA,TRBV28,TGTGCCAGCAGCTTCGGACACAACTATGGCTACACCTTC,CASSFGHNYGYTF
few,13,TRBJ1-4,NA,TRBV2,TGTGCCAGCAGTGAGGTGGGGAATGAAAAACTGTTTTTT,CASSEVGNEKLFF
many,14,TRBJ2-1,TRBD2,TRBV15,TGTGCCACCAGCGGGATGGGGGGGGACAATGAGCAGTTCTTC,CATSGMGGDNEQFF
NA,12,TRBJ2-1,NA,TRBV24-1,TGTGCCACCAGTGAAGAGACTGATGAGCAGTTCTTC,CATSEETDEQFF
NA,12,TRBJ1-4,NA,TRBV28,TGTGCCACCCAGGGACGTTATGAAAAACTGTTTTTT,CATQGRYEKLFF
many,16,TRBJ2-1,NA,TRBV24-1,TGTGCCACCAGTGACCGCCGGGGGCTCGATTACAATGAGCAGTTCTTC,CATSDRRGLDYNEQFF
many,13,TRBJ2-7,NA,TRBV2,TGTGCCAGCAGTGTACTAGACAACTACGAGCAGTACTTC,CASSVLDNYEQYF
NA,15,TRBJ2-3,TRBD1,TRBV6-5,TGTGCCAGCAGTTATAGAGGGGGCCTCACAGATACGCAGTATTTT,CASSYRGGLTDTQYF
many,14,TRBJ1-1,NA,TRBV12-3/TRBV12-4,TGTGCCAGCAGCCAGGGGCAGCCGAGCACTGAAGCTTTCTTT,CASSQGQPSTEAFF
NA,15,TRBJ1-4,NA,TRBV14,TGTGCCAGCAGCCAAGATGGGCTTTTTAATGAAAAACTGTTTTTT,CASSQDGLFNEKLFF
NA,14,TRBJ1-6,NA,TRBV6-1,TGTGCCAGCAGTTATTACAGGGAGGCTTCACCCCTCCACTTT,CASSYYREASPLHF
many,14,TRBJ1-5,TRBD1,TRBV2,TGTGCCAGCAGTGGGACAGGGGCCCGTCAGCCCCAGCATTTT,CASSGTGARQPQHF
many,16,TRBJ1-1,TRBD1,TRBV28,TGTGCCAGCAGTAGGACAGGGGGCGTGTTTGACACTGAAGCTTTCTTT,CASSRTGGVFDTEAFF
NA,13,TRBJ2-5,NA,TRBV18,TGTGCCAGCTCCACTAAATTACAAGAGACCCAGTACTTC,CASSTKLQETQYF
many,16,TRBJ1-2,NA,TRBV11-3,TGTGCCAGCAGCCCCCTGTTTACGGGAGTGATGAATGGCTACACCTTC,CASSPLFTGVMNGYTF
few,13,TRBJ1-4,NA,TRBV29-1,TGCAGCGTTGAACCTGTCCGGGGTGAAAAACTGTTTTTT,CSVEPVRGEKLFF
many,13,TRBJ2-5,TRBD1,TRBV20-1,TGCAGTGCTAGCCAGGGGGCCGGGGATGACCAGTACTTC,CSASQGAGDDQYF
many,16,TRBJ2-1,NA,TRBV11-3,TGTGCCAGCAGCTTAGATGGCGCCAGGGGAGGCAATGAGCAGTTCTTC,CASSLDGARGGNEQFF
NA,12,TRBJ2-2,NA,TRBV6-2/TRBV6-3,TGTGCCAGCAGCGGGAGTCGCGGGGAGCTGTTTTTT,CASSGSRGELFF
many,15,TRBJ2-7,TRBD2,TRBV3-1,TGTGCCAGCAGCCAAGATGGGACTAGCGTCTACGAGCAGTACTTC,CASSQDGTSVYEQYF
many,14,TRBJ2-1,NA,TRBV9,TGTGCCAGCAGCGATCGTGGGGAGTGGAATGAGCAGTTCTTC,CASSDRGEWNEQFF
NA,18,TRBJ1-2,NA,TRBV7-8,TGTGCCAGCAGCTTAGGGGATGGAGCCGGGACACAGAACTATGGCTACACCTTC,CASSLGDGAGTQNYGYTF
many,9,TRBJ2-3,NA,TRBV28,TGTGCCAGGTATTATACGCAGTATTTT,CARYYTQYF
many,15,TRBJ2-7,NA,TRBV12-3/TRBV12-4,TGTGCCAGCAGTTTACCGACAGGAGGAGAGTACGAGCAGTACTTC,CASSLPTGGEYEQYF
many,14,TRBJ2-7,TRBD1,TRBV30,TGTGCCTGGGGTGGACAGGGGGCAAGGTACGAGCAGTACTTC,CAWGGQGARYEQYF
many,13,TRBJ1-5,NA,TRBV12-3/TRBV12-4,TGTGCCAGCAGTTTAGGGGGATATCAGCCCCAGCATTTT,CASSLGGYQPQHF
many,17,TRBJ2-4,NA,TRBV6-5,TGTGCCAGCAGTTACTCTACAACGGGACTAGCCAAAAACATTCAGTACTTC,CASSYSTTGLAKNIQYF
NA,17,TRBJ2-7,TRBD1,TRBV4-1,TGCGCCAGCAGCCAAGAAAAATTGAGGACAGGGGGCTACGAGCAGTACTTC,CASSQEKLRTGGYEQYF
NA,15,TRBJ1-4,TRBD1,TRBV7-2,TGTGCCAGCAGCGCTACAGGGGGGGCGTTTGAAAAACTGTTTTTT,CASSATGGAFEKLFF
many,11,TRBJ2-3,NA,TRBV30,TGTGCCTGGTCGACAGCAAATACGCAGTATTTT,CAWSTANTQYF
many,14,TRBJ1-1,NA,TRBV19,TGTGCCAGTAGTATAAACGGACAGAACACTGAAGCTTTCTTT,CASSINGQNTEAFF
NA,16,TRBJ2-7,TRBD1,TRBV28,TGTGCCAGCAGTATCCAGCCGGGACAGGGGAATTACGAGCAGTACTTC,CASSIQPGQGNYEQYF